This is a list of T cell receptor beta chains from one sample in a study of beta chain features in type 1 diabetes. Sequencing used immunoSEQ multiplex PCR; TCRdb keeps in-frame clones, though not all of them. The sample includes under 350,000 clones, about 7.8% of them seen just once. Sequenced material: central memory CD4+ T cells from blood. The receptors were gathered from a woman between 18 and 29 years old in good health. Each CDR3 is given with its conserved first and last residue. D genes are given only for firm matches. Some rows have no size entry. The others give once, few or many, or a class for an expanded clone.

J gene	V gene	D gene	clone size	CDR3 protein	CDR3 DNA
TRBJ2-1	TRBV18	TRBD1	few	CASSSTGGLDNEQFF	TGTGCCAGCTCATCGACAGGGGGCCTGGACAATGAGCAGTTCTTC
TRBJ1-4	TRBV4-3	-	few	CASSLQTTEKLFF	TGCGCCAGCAGCCTTCAGACAACCGAAAAACTGTTTTTT
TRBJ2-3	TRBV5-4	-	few	CASSPKGTSTDTQYF	TGTGCCAGCAGCCCTAAGGGAACTAGCACAGATACGCAGTATTTT
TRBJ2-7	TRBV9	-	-	CASSVERRGAQYF	TGTGCCAGCAGCGTAGAACGGAGGGGAGCGCAGTACTTC
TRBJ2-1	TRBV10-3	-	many	CAISESRQDNEQFF	TGTGCCATCAGTGAGTCGCGACAGGACAATGAGCAGTTCTTC
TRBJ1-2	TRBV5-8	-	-	CASSLVGYDGYTF	TGTGCCAGCAGCTTGGTAGGGTACGATGGCTACACCTTC
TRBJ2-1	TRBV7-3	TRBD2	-	CASSLLDGREDEQFF	TGTGCCAGCAGCCTCCTGGACGGGAGGGAGGATGAGCAGTTCTTC
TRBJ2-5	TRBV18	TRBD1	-	CASSPGQGETQYF	TGTGCCAGCTCACCTGGACAGGGGGAGACCCAGTACTTC
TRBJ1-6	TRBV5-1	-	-	CASSLEGTSPLHF	TGCGCCAGCAGCTTGGAAGGGACTTCACCCCTCCACTTT
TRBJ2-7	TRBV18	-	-	CASRGGELSSYEQYF	TGTGCCAGCCGTGGGGGCGAATTGAGCTCCTACGAGCAGTACTTC
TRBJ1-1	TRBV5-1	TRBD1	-	CASNIGQGNTEAFF	TGCGCCAGCAATATCGGACAGGGAAACACTGAAGCTTTCTTT
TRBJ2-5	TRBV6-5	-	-	CASTGRTQETQYF	TGTGCCAGCACGGGGCGGACCCAAGAGACCCAGTACTTC
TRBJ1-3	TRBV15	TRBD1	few	CATSRAQDRGLPGNTIYF	TGTGCCACCAGCAGAGCCCAAGACAGGGGCTTGCCGGGAAACACCATATATTTT
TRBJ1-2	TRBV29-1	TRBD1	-	CSARGGPGNYGYTF	TGCAGCGCCAGGGGGGGCCCGGGCAACTATGGCTACACCTTC
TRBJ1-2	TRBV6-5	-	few	CASSYDAYSNYGYTF	TGTGCCAGCAGTTACGATGCATATTCTAACTATGGCTACACCTTC
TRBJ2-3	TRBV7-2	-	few	CASSLDRITDTQYF	TGTGCCAGCAGCTTAGATCGGATCACAGATACGCAGTATTTT
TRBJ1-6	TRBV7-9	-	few	CASSLDSSYNSPLHF	TGTGCCAGCAGCTTAGACAGCTCCTATAATTCACCCCTCCACTTT
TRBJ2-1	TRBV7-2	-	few	CASSSGSRNEQFF	TGTGCCAGCAGCTCCGGGAGCCGCAATGAGCAGTTCTTC
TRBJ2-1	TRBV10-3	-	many	CAISESEGWVINEQFF	TGTGCCATCAGTGAGTCGGAAGGGTGGGTAATCAATGAGCAGTTCTTC
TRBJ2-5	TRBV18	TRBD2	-	CASSPRLAVQETQYF	TGTGCCAGCTCACCGAGACTAGCGGTACAAGAGACCCAGTACTTC
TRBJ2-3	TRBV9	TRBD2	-	CASSVGSSGRGDTQYF	TGTGCCAGCAGCGTAGGGTCTAGCGGGAGAGGGGATACGCAGTATTTT
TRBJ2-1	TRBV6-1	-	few	CASRDTLDFYNEQFF	TGTGCCAGCCGGGACACCCTAGATTTCTACAATGAGCAGTTCTTC
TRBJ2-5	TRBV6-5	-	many	CASSIHGSGEQTQYF	TGTGCCAGCAGCATACATGGATCAGGGGAACAGACCCAGTACTTC
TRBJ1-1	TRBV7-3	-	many	CASRRTPDTEAFF	TGTGCCAGCCGTAGGACACCCGACACTGAAGCTTTCTTT
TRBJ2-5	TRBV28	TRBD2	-	CASSSLLAGETQYF	TGTGCCAGCAGTTCTCTACTAGCGGGGGAGACCCAGTACTTC
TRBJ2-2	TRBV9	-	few	CASSPAGGSGGELFF	TGTGCCAGCAGCCCGGCCGGGGGTTCTGGCGGGGAGCTGTTTTTT
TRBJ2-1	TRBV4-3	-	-	CASSLTPGPSSYNEQFF	TGCGCCAGCAGCCTAACCCCGGGGCCGAGCTCCTACAATGAGCAGTTCTTC
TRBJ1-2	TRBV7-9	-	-	CASSRAGGGDGYTF	TGTGCCAGCAGCCGGGCCGGAGGTGGCGATGGCTACACCTTC
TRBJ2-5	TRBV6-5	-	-	CASSIDKGETQYF	TGTGCCAGCAGCATCGACAAGGGGGAGACCCAGTACTTC
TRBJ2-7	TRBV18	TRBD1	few	CASSPGTGAYEQYF	TGTGCCAGCTCACCAGGGACAGGGGCCTACGAGCAGTACTTC
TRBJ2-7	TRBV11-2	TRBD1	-	CASSRQGAFSYEQYF	TGTGCCAGCAGCAGACAGGGGGCCTTCTCCTACGAGCAGTACTTC
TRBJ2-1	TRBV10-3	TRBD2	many	CAISGGTSVNEQFF	TGTGCCATCAGTGGTGGGACTAGCGTGAATGAGCAGTTCTTC
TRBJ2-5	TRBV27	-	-	CASSPPNQETQYF	TGTGCCAGCAGCCCGCCCAACCAAGAGACCCAGTACTTC